This TCR beta chain was captured by sequencing in a study of T cells in localized non-small cell lung cancer. Study-wide findings and caveats: The study detected a median roughly 57 of the top 100 tumor clones in adjacent lung. Uninvolved adjacent lung had more T cell clonality than any other tissue, topping tumor.

This CDR3 comprises 13 residues. Germline assignment: CDR1 MNHEY and CDR2 SVGAGI. The V end was cut by 8 bases, the J end by 1 base, with 11 bases between. In this sample, this clone turned up once. Its antigen remains unidentified. Data came from immunoSEQ multiplex PCR; TCRdb stores just in-frame clones and leaves some out. This table has under 20,000 clones, around nine tenths appearing once. The material was peripheral blood, obtained before any cancer treatment. The chain uses TRBV6-5 and TRBJ1-1; TRBD1 might be the D (6 bases). This receptor was obtained from a male donor aged 60 or older with stage I squamous cell lung carcinoma. The CDR3 DNA sequence: TGTGCCAGCGGGACACCGGCGAACACTGAAGCTTTCTTT. It codes for CASGTPANTEAFF.